This T cell receptor beta chain was recorded in a study of cytomegalovirus exposure and HLA in healthy donors (TCRdb year 2017). About the study as a whole: An earlier analysis of around 600 of the donors reported more than 250 Gb of sequence data and around 110 million unique TCR beta sequences from about 179 million T cells. Roughly 290 gigabases of sequencing data and about 92 million unique TCR sequences made up an early release that covered 500 to 700 HLA-typed donors. Of the roughly 420 genotyped donors, 65% to 90% were placed in the genetic ancestry cluster associated with self-reported Caucasian donors. The study was designed to test whether signatures of past pathogen exposure could be identified by cataloging public T cell receptors. The study profiled the T cell repertoires of fewer than 850 subjects by immunosequencing and related them to cytomegalovirus serostatus. A separate validation cohort of roughly 130 different subjects was used in addition to the approximately 700-subject first cohort. The study combined high-throughput TCR immunosequencing, statistical association of individual TCRs with disease status, and machine learning to predict cytomegalovirus infection status. A later analysis re-examined previously published TCR beta repertoires from roughly 720 donors and added high-resolution HLA genotyping to investigate patterns of TCR occurrence. Rather than using new phenotypic data, the later analysis identified candidate immune exposures from TCR beta sequences and from how often those sequences occurred across donors. An earlier analysis of approximately 630 of the donors applied high-throughput TCR beta sequencing to assess whether each TCR beta V gene segment acted as functional or pseudogenic. Donor age, sex, ethnicity and CMV serostatus were compiled alongside the repertoire data. In a later genetic analysis, genome-wide SNP genotypes for about 55% of the roughly 670 donors were used, and that subset was treated as a discovery cohort. All discovery cohort repertoires had been generated using a single sequencing platform. Both class I and class II loci were covered by HLA typing, at four-digit resolution. Typing coverage differed by locus: A, B, C, DRB1 and DQB1 were typed in roughly 620-640 donors, DQA1 in 500 to 550, DPA1 in over 600, and DPB1 in around 490. Four or five DR-DQ haplotypes were handled as single units for association and clustering because linkage in the cohort was strong. On average, around 240,000 unique TCR beta nucleotide sequences were sequenced per donor among more than 350 genotyped donors of the cohort, with 15% to 20% of those sequences being non-productive.

Including cysteine and phenylalanine, the CDR3 has 15 amino acids. CDR3 DNA only is kept here, 45 bases in frame from base 1. Compared with germline, V lacks 0 bases and J lacks 4 bases; bases without a gene match: 4. CDR1 and CDR2, per the germline V gene, are SGHRS and YFSETQ. The cohort comprised some 680 healthy bone marrow donors. Cohort members were all nominally healthy when sampled, although unrecorded immune exposures were likely present. The donor tested CMV seronegative, placing the donor among the 350 or so seronegative members of the cohort. A peripheral blood sample was provided by each donor, and peripheral blood mononuclear cells were used for TCR beta sequencing. Genomic DNA was extracted from the blood cell samples with the Qiagen DNeasy Blood Extraction Kit. The library was generated by the immunoSEQ multiplex PCR assay. A mixture of 60 forward primers for TCR Vbeta segments and 13 reverse primers for TCR Jbeta segments was used in the multiplex PCR. The CDR3 region of rearranged TCR beta genes was amplified from genomic DNA by a multiplex PCR assay. The Illumina HiSeq System was used to sequence the amplified TCR beta libraries as 87-base-pair reads. Under the source paper's analysis protocol: Across the 600 to 700 repertoires, a later analysis counted roughly 77 million unique TCR beta chains, roughly 11 million of which were shared by at least two donors. Raw reads were error-corrected and collapsed into unique sequences by a nearest-neighbor algorithm in which closely related sequences were merged to remove PCR and sequencing errors. Alignment of CDR3 sequences to IMGT reference sequences was used to assign V, D and J gene segments. For a sequence to be retained, a match of at least six nucleotides was required to both a V gene segment and a J gene segment. Rearrangements were called productive when the CDR3 lacked stop codons and stayed in frame with V and J; all others were non-productive. Following IMGT convention, CDR3 was defined as the stretch from the second conserved V-encoded cysteine up to the conserved J-encoded phenylalanine. The earlier analysis of fewer than 750 of the donors excluded sequences that lacked an unambiguous match to a single V gene segment. An earlier analysis of some 610 of the donors called V segments functional above 56.7% productive rearrangements and segregating when the between-donor standard deviation exceeded 5%. A statistical classification framework was developed to diagnose cytomegalovirus status using the catalog of TCR beta chain sequences. A later analysis assigned V and J genes by comparing TCR nucleotide sequences with IMGT/GENE-DB human TR gene sequences. In a later analysis, CDR3 sequences and most-parsimonious VDJ recombination scenarios were assigned using the TCRdist pipeline. In a later analysis, each TCR beta chain was defined by its CDR3 amino acid sequence together with its V-gene family, and reads lacking a unique V-gene family were excluded. To address suspected cross-contamination and a sequencing artifact, a later analysis removed over 500 highly shared, low-generation-probability nucleotide sequences. In a later analysis, a clonal expansion index for each public chain was calculated from normalized within-repertoire ranks of inferred template counts. In a later analysis, generation probabilities were computed using a VDJ recombination model fitted to out-of-frame rearrangements, and the results were checked against IGoR. Hypergeometric tests were used in a later analysis to score TCR-TCR, TCR-HLA and TCR-CMV co-occurrence, with a repertoire-size bias correction applied to the TCR pairs. False discovery rates were estimated in a later analysis by permuting HLA or CMV assignments 20 times. In a later analysis, co-occurring TCRs were grouped using DBSCAN, with TCRdist sequence similarity added in when clustering inside HLA-allele-positive subsets. Repertoires with fewer than 30,000 or more than 120,000 public chains were left out of co-occurrence clustering, as were about five repertoires with anomalous nucleotide sharing. What TCRdb holds here is the immuneACCESS table cut down to in-frame rearrangements. Part of the clones is not present; checked against another copy, under half of the missing clones reflect an unresolved V gene, and the others are unexplained. V and J calls and clone size are given by that table; D and trimming were obtained from the DNA. The table for this sample lists around 130,000 clones; under 90% of them were counted only once. Clones ranked in the top ten supply 2% to 2.5% of the sample.

On this clone: No cognate antigen has been identified for it. Base qualities are not recorded, but no much larger clone differs from it by a single base.

General conclusions and limits of the study: The only immune exposure information available for the cohort was CMV serostatus. A total of roughly 160 TCR beta chains were listed by the study as associated with cytomegalovirus. It was suggested by the authors that the approach could potentially be generalized to other disease states and immunological phenotypes. Compared with equally common non-associated chains, HLA-associated TCR beta chains in a later analysis were more clonally expanded and had lower generation probabilities. In a later analysis, some 18,000 TCR beta sequences were associated with specific HLA alleles at a false discovery rate of 0.05. The 87-base-pair reads could not distinguish some IMGT-functional V segments, including TRBV6-2 and TRBV6-3, so those segments were excluded. V-gene and J-gene trimming of TCR beta chains was associated with a missense DCLRE1C variant in a later genetic analysis, and the association was replicated in an independent cohort. Several of the top co-occurrence clusters appeared to be linked to parvovirus B19, influenza, CMV and Epstein-Barr virus, according to a later analysis. When HLA alleles, especially DR and DQ, strongly co-occurred, TCR associations were difficult to assign to individual alleles. The earlier analysis of 450 to 700 of the donors excluded roughly 17 rarely observed V segments, including chromosome 9 orphons, because counts were too low. A further reported finding was that TCR beta sequences accurately predicted the HLA-A and HLA-B alleles for most subjects in the first cohort. Correlated functional status among segregating V segments might be attributable to linkage disequilibrium, but an unknown experimental factor could not be ruled out. Broadly in line with IMGT annotations, most TCR beta V segments showed up in productive rearrangements about 87% or about 30% of the time in an earlier analysis of a few hundred of the donors. HLA typing was unavailable for some donors at each locus, so association tests used only the typed subset. A later analysis found that most CMV-associated TCR beta chains appeared HLA-restricted, with HLA associations seemingly driven largely by CMV exposure. In this cohort, only TCR beta chains were sequenced, and detectable features were limited by the absence of alpha or paired-chain data. According to a later genetic analysis, donors in an Asian-associated ancestry cluster had fewer N-insertions in productive TCRs than the approximately 650-donor mean. A cluster of highly shared sequence variants was judged likely to represent a technical artifact of the sequencing pipeline. In vitro tests confirmed that three of the cytomegalovirus-associated TCR beta chains recognize cytomegalovirus antigens. Roughly uniform sequencing depth across donors was assumed in presence/absence analyses, although this assumption may not hold. The classifier was reported to diagnose cytomegalovirus status with high specificity and sensitivity in both the original and validation cohorts. Most TCR sequences were seen in very few donors, while some public TCRs were found in many individuals. In a later analysis, TCR association rates were found to vary across HLA loci, with the most associated TCRs seen for DRB1 alleles and the fewest for HLA-C alleles.

The sequence was collected from a woman aged 40 to 49 in good health and CMV-seronegative. Here the chain combines TRBV5-1 and TRBJ2-5; 9 central bases correspond to TRBD2. Sequencing input: PBMCs. The CDR3 region: CASSLGLAVVETQYF. At the DNA level, the sequence is TGCGCCAGCAGCTTGGGACTAGCGGTGGTAGAGACCCAGTACTTC.